A selection of T cell receptor beta chains follows, all from one sample in a study of blood T cell repertoires in COVID-19. Using immunoSEQ multiplex PCR, the repertoire was profiled, and TCRdb retains in-frame clones only, with some absent. The table lists around 170,000 clones, 89% of them singletons. The specimen was peripheral blood. These receptors all stem from a man younger than 35 who had recovered from COVID-19. Both conserved end residues are part of each CDR3. D genes are given only for firm matches. The size field is filled for only some rows; it gives once, few, many or a size class.

D gene,clone size,J gene,V gene,CDR3 protein,CDR3 DNA
NA,few,TRBJ2-7,TRBV6-2/TRBV6-3,CAIRPWAAAYEQYF,TGTGCCATCCGCCCTTGGGCAGCCGCCTACGAGCAGTACTTC
TRBD2,NA,TRBJ2-7,TRBV2,CASMGGLGHSYEQYF,TGTGCCAGCATGGGAGGGCTAGGCCACTCCTACGAGCAGTACTTC
TRBD1,NA,TRBJ2-1,TRBV28,CASTQTGDEQFF,TGTGCCAGCACCCAGACAGGGGATGAGCAGTTCTTC
TRBD2,NA,TRBJ2-7,TRBV28,CASSLTRGSGDYEQYF,TGTGCCAGCAGTCTAACCCGGGGGAGCGGGGACTACGAGCAGTACTTC
NA,NA,TRBJ2-7,TRBV11-2,CASSLVGGDGVEQYF,TGTGCCAGCAGCTTAGTCGGCGGTGACGGGGTTGAGCAGTACTTC
TRBD2,NA,TRBJ2-7,TRBV10-3,CAISLTSGKDEQYF,TGTGCCATCAGTCTGACTAGCGGGAAGGACGAGCAGTACTTC
NA,NA,TRBJ1-1,TRBV14,CASSPVNTEAFF,TGTGCCAGCAGCCCGGTGAACACTGAAGCTTTCTTT
NA,NA,TRBJ2-1,TRBV29-1,CSGTSNEQFF,TGCAGCGGGACATCCAATGAGCAGTTCTTC
TRBD2,NA,TRBJ2-7,TRBV4-1,CASSQGTSATYEQYF,TGCGCCAGCAGCCAAGGGACTAGCGCAACCTACGAGCAGTACTTC
NA,NA,TRBJ2-2,TRBV28,CASSHRPGELFF,TGTGCCAGCAGCCACAGACCCGGGGAGCTGTTTTTT
NA,NA,TRBJ1-5,TRBV5-6,CASSLQGNNQPQHF,TGTGCCAGCAGCTTGCAGGGCAACAATCAGCCCCAGCATTTT
NA,NA,TRBJ1-4,TRBV30,CAGAPGTGEEKLFF,TGTGCTGGGGCCCCGGGGACGGGGGAGGAAAAACTGTTTTTT
TRBD1,NA,TRBJ1-1,TRBV6-5,CASSYYGTDEAFF,TGTGCCAGCAGTTACTACGGGACAGATGAAGCTTTCTTT
NA,NA,TRBJ2-3,TRBV7-3,CASSSTGQEGSTDTQYF,TGTGCCAGCAGCTCGACCGGACAGGAGGGCAGCACAGATACGCAGTATTTT
NA,NA,TRBJ2-2,TRBV10-3,CAISERDTGELFF,TGTGCCATCAGTGAGAGAGACACCGGGGAGCTGTTTTTT
TRBD1,NA,TRBJ2-3,TRBV27,CASSSDRGTQYF,TGTGCCAGCAGTTCCGACAGGGGGACGCAGTATTTT
TRBD2,once,TRBJ2-5,TRBV5-4,CASNPGLADQETQYF,TGTGCCAGCAACCCGGGACTAGCGGACCAAGAGACCCAGTACTTC
NA,NA,TRBJ1-3,TRBV3-1/TRBV3-2,CASSQGIASSGNTIYF,TGTGCCAGCAGCCAAGGTATTGCCAGCTCTGGAAACACCATATATTTT
TRBD1,few,TRBJ2-1,TRBV2,CASSEEGTGAHEQFF,TGTGCCAGCAGTGAAGAAGGGACAGGGGCCCATGAGCAGTTCTTC
NA,NA,TRBJ2-5,TRBV3-1/TRBV3-2,CASSQRGGETQYF,TGTGCCAGCAGCCAAAGAGGAGGAGAGACCCAGTACTTC
NA,NA,TRBJ1-1,TRBV2,CASSELRRRGTNTEAFF,TGTGCCAGCAGTGAACTACGGAGGAGGGGAACTAACACTGAAGCTTTCTTT
NA,NA,TRBJ2-2,TRBV19,CASRHGGGSTGELFF,TGTGCCAGCCGCCATGGAGGAGGGTCCACCGGGGAGCTGTTTTTT
NA,once,TRBJ1-3,TRBV19,CASSIEGVSGNTIYF,TGTGCCAGTAGTATAGAAGGGGTCTCTGGAAACACCATATATTTT